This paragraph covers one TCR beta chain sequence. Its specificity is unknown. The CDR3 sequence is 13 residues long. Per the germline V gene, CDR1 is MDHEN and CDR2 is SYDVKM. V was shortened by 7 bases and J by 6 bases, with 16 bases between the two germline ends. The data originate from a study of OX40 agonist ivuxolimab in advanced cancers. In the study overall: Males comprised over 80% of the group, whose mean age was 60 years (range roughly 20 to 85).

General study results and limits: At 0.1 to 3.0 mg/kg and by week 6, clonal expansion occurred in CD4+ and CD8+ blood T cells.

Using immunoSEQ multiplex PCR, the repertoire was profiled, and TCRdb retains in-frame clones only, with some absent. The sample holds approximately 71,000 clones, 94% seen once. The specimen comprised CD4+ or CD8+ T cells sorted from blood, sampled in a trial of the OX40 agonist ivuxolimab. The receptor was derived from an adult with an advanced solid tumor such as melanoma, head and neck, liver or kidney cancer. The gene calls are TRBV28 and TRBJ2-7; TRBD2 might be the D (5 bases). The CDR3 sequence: CASTLREGSEQYF. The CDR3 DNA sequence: TGTGCCAGCACCCTAAGAGAGGGCAGCGAGCAGTACTTC.